This record looks at one TCR beta chain sequence and its context. V gave up 0 bases and J gave up 3 bases, with 6 bases separating them. CDR1 and CDR2 from the germline V gene are SGHTA and FQGNSA. The CDR3 is 14 residues long. TCRdb's table, derived via immunoSEQ multiplex PCR, lists solely in-frame clones and lacks some. The data contain fewer than 45,000 clones, about 82% of them singletons. The data originate from a study of OX40 agonist ivuxolimab in advanced cancers. Study-wide context: All patients had ivuxolimab intravenously every 2 weeks at 0.01 to 10 mg/kg.

Material: CD4+ or CD8+ T cells sorted from blood, obtained in a trial of the OX40 agonist ivuxolimab. The clonotype was recovered from an adult with an advanced solid tumor such as melanoma, head and neck, liver or kidney cancer. The chain carries TRBV7-2 and TRBJ2-1; D call uncertain. The chain's CDR3 is CASSLAGSYNEQFF. CDR3 nucleotides: TGTGCCAGCAGCTTAGCGGGAAGCTACAATGAGCAGTTCTTC.